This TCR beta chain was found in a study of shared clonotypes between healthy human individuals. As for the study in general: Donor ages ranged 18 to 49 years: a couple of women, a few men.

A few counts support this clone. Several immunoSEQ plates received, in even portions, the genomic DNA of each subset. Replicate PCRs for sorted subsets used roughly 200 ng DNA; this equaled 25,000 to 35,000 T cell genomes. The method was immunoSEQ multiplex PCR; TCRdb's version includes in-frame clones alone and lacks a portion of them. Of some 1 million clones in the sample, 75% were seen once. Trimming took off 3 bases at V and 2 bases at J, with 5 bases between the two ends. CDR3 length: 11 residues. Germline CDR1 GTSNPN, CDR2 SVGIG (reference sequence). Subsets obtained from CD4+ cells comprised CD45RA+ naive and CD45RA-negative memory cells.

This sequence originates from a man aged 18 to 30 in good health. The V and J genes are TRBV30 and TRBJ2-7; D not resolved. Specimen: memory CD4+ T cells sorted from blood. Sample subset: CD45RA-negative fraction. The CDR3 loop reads CAWSWAYEQYF. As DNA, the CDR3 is TGTGCCTGGAGCTGGGCCTACGAGCAGTACTTC. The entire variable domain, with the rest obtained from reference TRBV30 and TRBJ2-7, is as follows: SQTIHQWPATLVQPVGSPLSLECTVEGTSNPNLYWYRQAAGRGLQLLFYSVGIGQISSEVPQNLSASRPQDRQFILSSKKLLLSDSGFYLCAWSWAYEQYFGPGTRLTVT.